Following are 8 T cell receptor beta chains from one sample sequenced in a study of cytomegalovirus exposure and HLA in healthy donors. PCR was performed using 60 Vbeta and 13 Jbeta primers. The method was immunoSEQ multiplex PCR; TCRdb's version includes in-frame clones alone and lacks a portion of them. The table records some 150,000 clones, about 80% of them present only once. The sequenced material came from PBMCs. These receptors came from a man in his thirties or forties in good health and CMV-seronegative.

The J gene is TRBJ1-4, the V gene TRBV7-9; TRBD1 is a possible D gene (6 bases). Germline V lookup: CDR1 SEHNR, CDR2 FQNEAQ (reference sequence). The CDR3 totals 15 residues. V was pared by 1 base and J by 7 bases, with 13 bases between. The CDR3 DNA follows: TGTGCCAGCAGCTTAGTACAGGGCGAACGTGAAAAACTGTTTTTT. Encoded protein: CASSLVQGEREKLFF.

The V and J genes are TRBV5-1 and TRBJ2-2, with D hard to call. Germline CDR1 reads SGHRS; CDR2 reads YFSETQ. The CDR3 is 13 amino acids. With 0 bases removed from V and 6 bases from J, the gap between germline ends came to 6 bases. The DNA of the CDR3 is TGCGCCAGCAGCTTGGTTTTATCCGGGGAGCTGTTTTTT. Translating gives CASSLVLSGELFF.

The genes are TRBV10-2 and TRBJ2-5; the match to TRBD1 covers 7 bases. Germline V lookup: CDR1 WSHSY, CDR2 SAAADI. V was pared by 3 bases and J by 5 bases, with 3 bases of the junction left unmatched. This CDR3 comprises 13 residues. The CDR3 bases are TGCGCCAGCAGTGACCCCAGGGGGGAGACCCAGTACTTC. Residues: CASSDPRGETQYF.

This clone has just a few counts. The rearrangement links TRBV30 to TRBJ2-5; 12 positions match TRBD1. V shed 5 bases and J 5 bases; nucleotides not matched to a gene: 6. This CDR3 region has 14 residues. The germline CDR1 and CDR2 sequences are GTSNPN and SVGIG (reference sequence). The DNA for the CDR3 is TGTGCCTGGTCCTCGGGACAGGGGGCGGAGACCCAGTACTTC. It translates to CAWSSGQGAETQYF.

The chain has TRBV28 and TRBJ2-7; weak D call: TRBD2 (6 bases). Trimming pared 7 bases from V and 2 bases from J, leaving 15 bases between. CDR1 MDHEN and CDR2 SYDVKM come from the germline V gene. CDR3 size: 14 residues. The CDR3: CASIPRGGTYEQYF. CDR3 bases: TGTGCCAGCATTCCGCGGGGCGGGACCTACGAGCAGTACTTC.

The V call is TRBV7-9, the J call TRBJ2-7, with TRBD1 matching over 8 bases. The CDR3 is 14 amino acids. Looked up from germline, CDR1 is SEHNR and CDR2 is FQNEAQ (reference sequence). With 5 bases clipped from V and 5 bases from J, the junction kept 8 bases outside the gene matches. CDR3 in amino acids: CASSTRQGNNEQYF. The CDR3, as DNA: TGTGCCAGCAGCACACGACAGGGGAACAACGAGCAGTACTTC.

The CDR3 DNA reads as TGTGCCAGCAGTGAAATAGCGGGAGGGTGGACAACCTATGAGCAGTTCTTC. Translation gives CASSEIAGGWTTYEQFF. The gene calls are TRBV2 and TRBJ2-1, with 11 positions matching TRBD2. V lost 2 bases and J lost 8; bases outside the gene matches: 11. CDR1 and CDR2 from the germline V gene are SNHLY and FYNNEI. The CDR3 sequence is 17 residues long.

The rearrangement links TRBV5-1 to TRBJ2-4, with 12 bases matching TRBD2. With 6 bases clipped from V and 2 bases from J, the junction kept 6 bases outside the gene matches. This CDR3 region has 16 residues. Germline CDR1 and CDR2: SGHRS and YFSETQ. The CDR3 loop is CASTRTSGNPKNIQYF. The CDR3 DNA reads TGCGCCAGCACTCGGACTAGCGGGAATCCCAAAAACATTCAGTACTTC.